This T cell receptor beta chain stems from a study of healthy donors' naive CD4 and CD8 T cells. General study findings and limits: Most V and J genes were reportedly biased between naive CD4+ and CD8+ cells. Negatively charged CDR3s marked CD8+ lineage; positively charged CDR3s marked CD4+ lineage.

Starting from about 0.55 ug of total RNA, TCR libraries were made with linear amplification. One entry per CDR3 protein, called by TCRdb with MiXCR from the reads. The sample holds 150,000 to 200,000 distinct CDR3 sequences, about four fifths seen once. This clonotype was detected a few times. The antigen remains undetermined. Naive CD4+ cells were sorted as CD4+CD8-CD45RO-CD45RA+; naive CD8+ as CD8+CD4-CD45RA+CD27bright. The receptor comes from a pool of human donors in good health; the sample pools cells from several healthy donors. The sequenced sample consisted of naive CD4+ and CD8+ T cells sorted from blood, pooled from several donors.

CDR3 region: CSVAQGQGAYEQYF. CDR3 nucleotides: TGCAGCGTTGCCCAGGGACAGGGGGCCTACGAGCAGTACTTC. The chain carries TRBV29-1 and TRBJ2-7; 11 bases fit TRBD1. CDR3 size: 14 residues. J was trimmed by 2 bases and V by 4 bases; bases with no gene match: 4. Germline CDR1 is SQVTM and CDR2 is ANQGSEA.